Below, one T cell receptor (beta chain) is given with its context. Germline V gives CDR1 GTSNPN, CDR2 SVGIG (reference sequence). The CDR3 runs 14 residues. Trimming left V 3 bases short and J 1 base short, with 12 bases between. The record originates from a study of blood T cell repertoires in COVID-19. Overall study: The study drew acute and convalescent COVID-19 samples from the United States, Italy and Spain. The cDNA or gDNA used as material had been derived from T cells, B-cell-depleted T cells, or PBMCs.

In the authors' workflow: Reference gene primer amplification gave nucleated cell count estimates. Produced via immunoSEQ multiplex PCR; TCRdb's table is partial and in-frame only. The V and J calls and the clone size are those of that table, but D and trimming were determined from the DNA. The table records approximately 38,000 clones, roughly 87% of them present only once. The clonotype comes from a human donor in a cohort sampled during active COVID-19. Source material: peripheral blood. This sequence joins TRBV30 and TRBJ1-1, with a weak D call TRBD1 (6 bases). The CDR3 sequence: CAWSSGQPNTEAFF. CDR3 bases: TGTGCCTGGAGCAGCGGACAGCCGAACACTGAAGCTTTCTTT. Combining the CDR3 with reference TRBV30 and TRBJ1-1 gives the whole variable domain SQTIHQWPATLVQPVGSPLSLECTVEGTSNPNLYWYRQAAGRGLQLLFYSVGIGQISSEVPQNLSASRPQDRQFILSSKKLLLSDSGFYLCAWSSGQPNTEAFFGQGTRLTVV.